This T cell receptor (beta chain) was obtained from a study of T-cell memory formation after mild COVID-19 (dated by TCRdb to the early 2020s). At the level of the whole study: TCR sequence clusters from the two donors were found to be largely donor specific. In a couple of donors, T-cell clones that expanded and contracted after mild COVID-19 were followed by sequencing TCRalpha and TCRbeta repertoires longitudinally. Two young, previously healthy adult volunteers, one female and one male, were included in the cohort.

Ficoll-Paque density gradient centrifugation was used to isolate PBMCs. As for this clonotype: The antigen it recognizes is unknown. Per-nucleotide qualities are absent, and no much larger clonotype sits a single base away.

Beyond this particular receptor, the publication reports: Some responding clones were detected in pre-infection memory, suggesting pre-existing cross-reactive memory T cells joined the SARS-CoV-2 response. Contracting CD4+ clones appeared mostly in the CM and EM memory subsets, whereas CD8+ clones were enriched in EMRA. Clones contracting from day 15 to 85 had balanced CD4/CD8 phenotypes, while a second wave expanding from day 15 to 37 was biased towards CD4+. Only a couple of mild cases were covered in the study, and larger cohorts including severe cases with pre-infection samples were considered necessary. SARS-CoV-2 specificity of the second-wave clones peaking on day 37 was not confirmed.

For sequencing, an Illumina NovaSeq 6000 was employed. Using 5'RACE with constant-segment primers, TCRalpha and TCRbeta cDNA libraries were constructed, with sample barcodes and unique molecular identifiers added in the process. RNA was extracted from every sample with Trizol reagent. Amplification of the libraries took two PCR steps, and the second step added a second sample barcode plus Illumina TruSeq adapters. Sequencing of libraries was performed on an Illumina NovaSeq with 2 x 150 bp paired-end reads. On the authors' methods: Reads were demultiplexed and collapsed into UMI-guided consensus sequences with migec v1.2.7. Using mixcr v2.1.11, UMI consensuses were aligned to TRA and TRB V and J templates and then assembled into clonotypes. A clonotype was counted as expanded or contracted only if both edgeR and NoisET called the change significant, with noise models trained on biological replicates. For edgeR calls, the cutoffs were a false discovery rate-adjusted p below 0.01 and a log2 fold-change threshold of 1. PCA with hierarchical clustering of max-normalized trajectories of the 1000 most abundant clonotypes was used as exploratory dynamics analysis. Each responding clone was given a CD4 or CD8 phenotype based on the CD4+ and CD8+ repertoires, which had been sequenced separately. Using fastp at Q25 and MiXCR, TCRdb reprocessed the public reads and kept productive beta chains. Every CDR3 protein is listed once, alongside the most common genes and DNA of its rows. In this record, the V and J calls reflect TCRdb's handling and not the investigators' own analysis. In all, the sample holds about 210,000 distinct CDR3 sequences, and under 12% of those were seen once. The top ten clonotypes cover roughly 3% of the sample.

V and J are truncated by 7 bases and 5 bases respectively, leaving an intervening sequence of 14 bases. CDR1 and CDR2 are drawn from the germline V gene: SGHTA, FQGNSA. Including cysteine and phenylalanine, the CDR3 has 14 amino acids. Only the CDR3 portion is preserved as DNA: 42 bases, with reading frame beginning at the first base. The sequencing sample was made of PBMCs or a T cell subset sorted from them (not recorded which). The source of this sequence is a man between 18 and 29 years old who had mild COVID-19 (a few samples of this study predate the infection). The sample titles of this study are shuffled in the database, so cell type and time point are left out; the donor was told from shared clones. In this chain, TRBV7-2 is recombined with TRBJ1-4; TRBD1 is perhaps the D gene, given 6 matching bases. CDR3 sequence: CASTTGGGNEKLFF. The DNA reads TGTGCCAGCACCACAGGAGGGGGGAATGAAAAACTGTTTTTT.